Following are 18 T cell receptor beta chains from one sample sequenced in a study of CD8+ T cells in alopecia areata. Investigators isolated RNA and reverse transcribed it into cDNA to act as the sequencing template. Measured with immunoSEQ multiplex PCR; TCRdb has only the in-frame clones, and not every one. The sample records about 220,000 clones, around three fifths being singletons. Specified treatment: oral pan-JAK inhibitor, 5-10 mg twice daily. Source: CD4+ T cells sorted from blood, taken at week 4, from a patient treated with tofacitinib. The receptor set was obtained from a human donor with alopecia areata.

CDR3 DNA sequence: TGCAGTGCTGGGAGAAGCTATGGCTACACCTTC. It translates to CSAGRSYGYTF. V usage is TRBV20-1 and J usage is TRBJ1-2; D gene ambiguous. The CDR3 totals 11 residues. Germline V lookup: CDR1 DFQATT, CDR2 SNEGSKA (reference sequence). Trimming took 5 bases from V and 4 from J, leaving 8 bases between them.

To note about this clone: Its ends do not fully match the called genes, so a read error is possible. The chain has TRBV30 and TRBJ1-2, with 8 bases that match TRBD1. Germline V gene sequence: CDR1 GTSNPN, CDR2 SVGIG (reference sequence). The CDR3 length is 14 residues. CDR3 amino acids: CAWSDQTGDYGYTF. The CDR3 coding sequence is TGCGCCTGGAGTGACCAGACAGGGGACTATGGCTACACCTTC.

CDR3 in DNA: TGTGCCAGCAGTTACAAACAGGGTCCCTATGGCTACACCTTC. It yields the protein CASSYKQGPYGYTF. The chain joins TRBV6-6 to TRBJ1-2; weak D call: TRBD1 (6 bases). V was cut by 2 bases and J by 4 bases, with 11 bases left in between. CDR1 and CDR2 (germline): MNHNY, SVGAGI (reference sequence). The CDR3 is 14 amino acids.

The chain carries TRBV5-1 and TRBJ1-1; 9 bases align to TRBD1. CDR3 size: 19 residues. J gave up 6 bases and V 4 bases, and 22 bases lay outside the gene matches. The germline V gene encodes CDR1 SGHRS and CDR2 YFSETQ. DNA of the CDR3: TGCGCCAGCAGCGTAGCAACAATCCCGGGACAGGGCAGGTGGGCTGAAGCTTTCTTT. Its protein is CASSVATIPGQGRWAEAFF.

This clone has just a few counts. The rearrangement joins TRBV7-2 to TRBJ1-6; 7 bases align to TRBD1. The J segment lost 9 bases and the V segment lost 5 bases, leaving 10 bases of the junction unmatched. CDR1 is SGHTA, CDR2 FQGNSA, per germline. The CDR3 has 15 residues. The CDR3 protein is CASSPRTGGGSPLHF. CDR3 coding DNA: TGTGCCAGCAGCCCGCGGACAGGTGGGGGTTCACCCCTCCACTTT.

The chain uses TRBV29-1 and TRBJ2-5; D gene uncertain. In germline, CDR1 is SQVTM, CDR2 ANQGSEA. The length of the CDR3 is 12 residues. The germline V and J ends were trimmed by 4 bases and 3 bases, with 9 bases remaining between them. CDR3 protein: CSVGGRKETQYF. For the CDR3, the DNA is TGCAGCGTTGGTGGCAGAAAAGAGACCCAGTACTTC.

Many counts were recorded for this clone. The chain uses TRBV5-1 and TRBJ1-5; no definite D call. The germline V and J ends were trimmed by 2 bases and 0 bases, with 12 bases remaining between them. CDR3 length equals 16 residues. Germline V gene data show CDR1 as SGHRS and CDR2 as YFSETQ. The CDR3 reads CASSFTDKLSNQPQHF. CDR3 DNA sequence: TGCGCCAGCAGCTTCACAGACAAACTTAGCAATCAGCCCCAGCATTTT. Complete variable domain (other parts from reference TRBV5-1 and TRBJ1-5): KAGVTQTPRYLIKTRGQQVTLSCSPISGHRSVSWYQQTPGQGLQFLFEYFSETQRNKGNFPGRFSGRQFSNSRSEMNVSTLELGDSALYLCASSFTDKLSNQPQHFGDGTRLSIL.

This chain links TRBV5-1 with TRBJ1-6, with 8 bases that match TRBD1. Trimming took 7 bases from V and 7 from J; bases not matched to a gene: 13. The CDR3 sequence is 16 residues long. Germline CDR1 SGHRS, CDR2 YFSETQ. The CDR3: CASRPGTGNLNSPLHF. As DNA, the CDR3 is TGCGCCAGCCGTCCCGGGACAGGCAACCTAAATTCACCCCTCCACTTT.

This sequence joins TRBV7-2 and TRBJ1-2; 8 bases fit TRBD1. The germline V gene encodes CDR1 SGHTA and CDR2 FQGNSA. The CDR3 contains 16 residues. V was clipped by 5 bases and J by 0 bases; unmatched bases: 8. The CDR3 DNA is TGTGCCAGCAGCAAGGACAGGGTGTCCTCTAACTATGGCTACACCTTC. Amino acids: CASSKDRVSSNYGYTF.

This clone was picked up one time. The chain has TRBV29-1 and TRBJ2-7; 8 nucleotides match TRBD1. Germline-derived CDR1 and CDR2 are SQVTM and ANQGSEA. CDR3 length equals 14 residues. V gave up 3 bases and J gave up 5 bases; unmatched junction bases: 9. The CDR3 reads CSVDWAGQGNEQYF. As DNA, the CDR3 is TGCAGCGTTGATTGGGCTGGACAGGGTAACGAGCAGTACTTC.

This clone was observed a few times. V usage is TRBV5-1 and J usage is TRBJ2-1; 7 nucleotides agree with TRBD1. Per germline, CDR1 SGHRS and CDR2 YFSETQ. Trimming took 4 bases from V and 6 from J; bases not matched to a gene: 10. This CDR3 contains 15 residues. The CDR3 reads CASSLTGVRGNEQFF. The DNA of the CDR3 is TGCGCCAGCAGCCTAACAGGGGTTAGAGGCAATGAGCAGTTCTTC.

The chain combines TRBV29-1 with TRBJ2-1; D is tentatively TRBD1 or TRBD2 (5 bases each). Trimming took off 3 bases at V and 8 bases at J, with 14 bases between the two ends. The V gene's germline CDR1 is SQVTM and CDR2 ANQGSEA. The CDR3 spans 13 residues. CDR3 DNA sequence: TGCAGCGTTGAGGGACGGCACTCCGATGAGCAGTTCTTC. This gives the protein CSVEGRHSDEQFF.

The chain employs TRBV6-6 and TRBJ2-2, with 10 bases identical to TRBD2. Trimming took 7 bases from V and 6 from J; bases not matched to a gene: 11. This CDR3 contains 16 residues. From germline, CDR1 is MNHNY and CDR2 SVGAGI (reference sequence). The CDR3 is CASNLAGGPYAGELFF. The CDR3 region has the DNA TGTGCCAGCAATTTAGCGGGGGGTCCCTACGCCGGGGAGCTGTTTTTT.

This chain uses TRBV30 with TRBJ2-3, with 9 bases matching TRBD2. Per the germline V gene, CDR1 is GTSNPN and CDR2 is SVGIG (reference sequence). The CDR3 length is 12 residues. With V trimmed by 7 bases and J by 8 bases, 7 bases remained unmatched. The CDR3 coding sequence is TGTGCCTCAGCGGGGGGCGGTGCTACGCAGTATTTT. Protein product: CASAGGGATQYF.

The chain employs TRBV2 and TRBJ1-2; maybe TRBD1 (5 bases). V lost 7 bases and J 6 bases, leaving 15 bases between the germline ends. The germline gives CDR1 SNHLY, CDR2 FYNNEI. CDR3 length: 13 amino acids. CDR3 bases: TGTGCCAGCAACCGGGAGAGGGGAGATGGCTACACCTTC. This sequence encodes CASNRERGDGYTF.

This clone has only a few counts. The chain has TRBV6-1 and TRBJ2-4; 8 positions agree with TRBD2. Germline V lookup: CDR1 MNHNS, CDR2 SASEGT. The CDR3 extends over 16 amino acids. Unmatched junction bases numbered 11, after V lost 4 bases and J lost 6 bases. The CDR3 DNA is TGTGCCAGCAGTGCCGGGAGGGGAATAATCGGAAACATTCAGTACTTC. This gives the protein CASSAGRGIIGNIQYF.

The chain joins TRBV5-6 to TRBJ1-1; D unclear. V was clipped by 4 bases and J by 7 bases, with 11 bases between them. This CDR3 comprises 12 residues. Germline V gene data show CDR1 as SGHDT and CDR2 as YYEEEE. The DNA for the CDR3 is TGTGCCAGCAGCCCTCAGCTCGGTGAAGCTTTCTTT. This encodes CASSPQLGEAFF.

The rearrangement joins TRBV4-3 to TRBJ1-6, with D unresolved. Germline values: CDR1 LGHNA, CDR2 YSLEER. The CDR3 extends over 16 amino acids. V was cut by 0 bases and J by 9 bases, with 15 bases left in between. The CDR3 is CASSQDDPGIGSPLHF. The CDR3 coding sequence is TGCGCCAGCAGCCAAGATGATCCGGGGATCGGTTCACCCCTCCACTTT.